These T cell receptor beta chains were read from a single sample in a study of siplizumab effects on memory and regulatory T cells. Clones were sequenced by immunoSEQ multiplex PCR, and TCRdb holds only the in-frame ones, with some missing. The sample lists about 120,000 clones, approximately 94% occurring once. Sample: non-Treg CD4+ T cells sorted from blood. All receptors come from a human donor in good health. CDR3s include the opening cysteine and the closing phenylalanine or tryptophan. The D gene is left open where the match is weak. Part of the rows lack a size; the others show once, few, many or a class for expanded clones.

cdr3_aa: CAISGTGSEQYF
cdr3_nt: TGTGCCATCAGTGGGACAGGGAGCGAGCAGTACTTC
clone_size: NA
j_call: TRBJ2-7
v_call: TRBV10-3
d_call: TRBD1

cdr3_aa: CASSTTSGSNEQYF
cdr3_nt: TGCGCCAGCAGCACGACTAGCGGGAGTAACGAGCAGTACTTC
clone_size: NA
j_call: TRBJ2-7
v_call: TRBV5-1
d_call: TRBD2

cdr3_aa: CASSLSRDGGGETQYF
cdr3_nt: TGTGCCAGCAGTTTATCGCGGGACGGAGGGGGAGAGACCCAGTACTTC
clone_size: NA
j_call: TRBJ2-5
v_call: TRBV27
d_call: NA

cdr3_aa: CASSLGHSPNTEAFF
cdr3_nt: TGTGCCAGCAGCTTAGGACATTCTCCGAACACTGAAGCTTTCTTT
clone_size: once
j_call: TRBJ1-1
v_call: TRBV11-2
d_call: NA

cdr3_aa: CASSPRTTEAFF
cdr3_nt: TGTGCCAGCAGCCCTCGGACCACTGAAGCTTTCTTT
clone_size: NA
j_call: TRBJ1-1
v_call: TRBV7-3
d_call: NA

cdr3_aa: CACLLLNSLYF
cdr3_nt: TGTGCCTGTCTGCTTTTGAACAGCTTATACTTC
clone_size: NA
j_call: TRBJ2-7
v_call: TRBV30
d_call: NA

cdr3_aa: CASSLAYQGQGSYNEQFF
cdr3_nt: TGTGCTAGCAGCTTAGCCTACCAAGGACAGGGATCCTACAATGAGCAGTTCTTC
clone_size: NA
j_call: TRBJ2-1
v_call: TRBV7-7
d_call: TRBD1

cdr3_aa: CASGGLSNPYEQYF
cdr3_nt: TGTGCTAGTGGGGGATTGAGTAACCCCTACGAGCAGTACTTC
clone_size: NA
j_call: TRBJ2-7
v_call: TRBV12-5
d_call: NA

cdr3_aa: CASSLAYRAETQYF
cdr3_nt: TGTGCCAGCAGCTTAGCGTACAGGGCTGAGACCCAGTACTTC
clone_size: NA
j_call: TRBJ2-5
v_call: TRBV7-9
d_call: NA

cdr3_aa: CASSPGEKLFF
cdr3_nt: TGTGCCAGCTCACCGGGAGAAAAACTGTTTTTT
clone_size: NA
j_call: TRBJ1-4
v_call: TRBV18
d_call: NA

cdr3_aa: CAWSVAGNEQFF
cdr3_nt: TGTGCCTGGAGTGTAGCTGGGAATGAGCAGTTCTTC
clone_size: NA
j_call: TRBJ2-1
v_call: TRBV30
d_call: NA

cdr3_aa: CASSLAGAVATNEKLFF
cdr3_nt: TGCGCCAGCAGCTTGGCCGGGGCTGTTGCAACTAATGAAAAACTGTTTTTT
clone_size: NA
j_call: TRBJ1-4
v_call: TRBV5-1
d_call: NA

cdr3_aa: CASSLPGLADNEQFF
cdr3_nt: TGTGCCAGCAGCCTTCCGGGACTAGCGGACAATGAGCAGTTCTTC
clone_size: NA
j_call: TRBJ2-1
v_call: TRBV6-5
d_call: TRBD2

cdr3_aa: CASSSGDRGAGELFF
cdr3_nt: TGTGCCAGCAGTAGCGGAGACAGGGGAGCCGGGGAGCTGTTTTTT
clone_size: NA
j_call: TRBJ2-2
v_call: TRBV6-5
d_call: TRBD1